These T cell receptor beta chains were read from a single sample in a study of tumor and adjacent non-tumor tissue in lung cancer. MiXCR, applied by TCRdb to the multiplex PCR reads, yields one record per CDR3 protein. The sample consists of 85,000 to 130,000 distinct CDR3 sequences, 65% of them appearing once. The sequenced sample was distant non-tumor lung tissue. These receptor sequences come from a man aged 25-45 years with non-small cell lung cancer. The CDR3 runs from the conserved cysteine through the conserved F or W. Each record gives: CDR3 length, D gene, clone size, J gene, V gene, CDR3 protein, CDR3 DNA. A D gene is named only where the DNA matches it firmly. The size field is filled for only some rows; it gives once, few, many or a size class.

>16|TRBD1|NA|TRBJ2-7|TRBV20-1
CSARDIGGQGVYEQYF
TGCAGTGCTAGAGATATTGGAGGACAGGGGGTATACGAGCAATACTTC
>14|NA|NA|TRBJ1-1|TRBV5-6
CAGSRRGANSGAFF
TGTGCAGGCAGCCGTCGGGGGGCGAACAGTGGAGCTTTCTTT
>13|TRBD2|NA|TRBJ2-1|TRBV6-1
CASRDELAGGAIF
TGTGCCAGCAGGGACGAACTAGCGGGGGGCGCGATCTTC
>15|NA|NA|TRBJ1-6|TRBV11-3
CASTLEGWRNSPLHF
TGTGCCAGCACCTTGGAAGGGTGGCGGAATTCTCCCCTCCACTTT
>14|NA|NA|TRBJ1-2|TRBV4-1
CASSQRTDVYDYTF
TGCGCCAGCAGCCAGCGGACAGACGTGTATGACTACACCTTC
>19|NA|NA|TRBJ2-3|TRBV4-2
CASSQRAYLRAGITDTQYF
TGTGCCAGCAGCCAGCGAGCGTACTTACGGGCGGGGATCACAGATACGCAGTATTTT
>13|NA|NA|TRBJ1-1|TRBV6-5
CASDVLAVTEAFF
TGTGCCAGCGATGTTCTGGCAGTTACTGAAGCTTTCTTT
>15|NA|many|TRBJ2-5|TRBV11-2
CASSSRPGEQETQYF
TGTGCCAGCAGCTCCCGCCCGGGAGAACAAGAGACCCAGTACTTC
>15|TRBD1|NA|TRBJ2-3|TRBV7-3
CASKRTGANTDTQYF
TGTGCCAGCAAAAGGACAGGGGCCAACACAGATACGCAGTATTTT
>15|TRBD1|NA|TRBJ1-6|TRBV20-1
CCASIPGQYNSPPHF
TGCTGTGCTTCAATACCGGGACAGTATAATTCACCCCCCCACTTT
>15|TRBD1|NA|TRBJ2-3|TRBV11-3
CASSSGQGYIDTQYF
TGTGCCAGTAGCTCGGGACAGGGTTACATAGATACGCAGTATTTT
>16|NA|NA|TRBJ2-3|TRBV20-1
CSARDFQRAGDVWHYF
TGCAGTGCTAGAGATTTCCAGCGGGCTGGCGATGTGTGGCACTATTTT
>14|TRBD2|few|TRBJ2-5|TRBV29-1
CSLMASGRQETQYF
TGCAGCCTGATGGCTAGCGGGCGCCAAGAGACCCAGTACTTC
>15|NA|NA|TRBJ2-3|TRBV4-2
CDSRDIPGDTDTQYF
TGTGACAGCAGGGATATTCCCGGCGACACAGATACGCAGTATTTT
>16|TRBD1|NA|TRBJ2-2|TRBV11-1
CASSSPDRVDTGELFF
TGTGCCAGCAGCTCCCCGGACAGGGTAGACACCGGGGAGCTGTTTTTT
>20|TRBD2|NA|TRBJ2-5|TRBV6-5
CASRPSETSGRANGLETQYF
TGTGCCAGCAGGCCCTCCGAGACTAGCGGGAGGGCCAATGGGTTGGAGACCCAGTACTTC
>11|NA|NA|TRBJ2-7|TRBV28
CASSRSYEQYF
TGTGCCAGCAGTCGCTCCTACGAGCAGTACTTC
>15|NA|NA|TRBJ1-2|TRBV6-5
CASRYGGGADYGYTF
TGTGCCAGCAGATATGGGGGGGGCGCGGACTATGGCTACACCTTC
>16|NA|many|TRBJ1-4|TRBV20-1
CSARDPWVTDNEKLFF
TGCAGTGCTAGAGACCCATGGGTTACGGATAATGAAAAACTGTTTTTT
>13|NA|NA|TRBJ2-7|TRBV5-1
CASSSGGGCEQYF
TGCGCCAGCAGCTCTGGAGGGGGGTGCGAGCAGTACTTC
>11|NA|NA|TRBJ2-3|TRBV10-2
CACRIADTQYF
TGCGCCTGCAGGATTGCAGATACGCAGTATTTT
>15|NA|many|TRBJ2-6|TRBV12-3/TRBV12-4
CASSRDSSGANVLTF
TGTGCCAGCAGTCGAGACAGCTCTGGGGCCAACGTCCTGACTTTC
>16|TRBD1|few|TRBJ1-1|TRBV5-1
CASSPGGQGWDTEAFF
TGCGCCAGCAGCCCCGGGGGACAGGGGTGGGACACTGAAGCTTTCTTT
>12|NA|NA|TRBJ1-1|TRBV29-1
CCSRTMNTEAFF
TGCTGCTCAAGGACGATGAACACTGAAGCTTTCTTT
>15|TRBD2|many|TRBJ2-3|TRBV20-1
CSARESVGLASTQYF
TGCAGTGCTAGAGAAAGTGTGGGACTAGCAAGTACGCAGTATTTT
>14|NA|NA|TRBJ2-7|TRBV11-3
CASSQSGDSYEQYF
TGTGCCAGCAGCCAGTCGGGTGATTCCTACGAGCAGTACTTC
>18|NA|NA|TRBJ2-1|TRBV12-3/TRBV12-4
CTNSLVKGGGAQGDEQFF
TGTACCAACAGTTTAGTAAAAGGTGGGGGGGCGCAGGGGGATGAGCAGTTCTTC
>15|TRBD2|NA|TRBJ2-7|TRBV4-1
CVSSQERGAPYEEYF
TGCGTCAGCAGCCAAGAGCGGGGGGCCCCCTACGAGGAGTACTTC
>14|NA|NA|TRBJ2-2|TRBV11-3
CASGLYSWTGELFF
TGTGCCAGCGGTCTATACTCGTGGACCGGGGAGCTGTTTTTT
>14|NA|NA|TRBJ2-5|TRBV20-1
CNVREGSSGETQYF
TGCAATGTTAGAGAAGGGTCCAGCGGGGAGACCCAGTACTTC